The rows below give T cell receptor beta chains drawn from one sample of a study of beta chain features in type 1 diabetes. Repertoires were generated with immunoSEQ multiplex PCR, while TCRdb's copy carries only in-frame clones and drops some. Of a few hundred thousand clones detected, 25% to 30% appear once; the ten largest clones hold 4%. The sequenced material came from central memory CD4+ T cells from blood. The source is a man between 25 and 39 years old in good health. Each CDR3 is given with its conserved first and last residue. A D gene is named only where the DNA matches it firmly.

j_gene,d_gene,v_gene,CDR3aa
TRBJ2-6,NA,TRBV5-4,CASSPGNRPGGGANVLTF
TRBJ2-1,NA,TRBV4-2,CASSQTLGTGNNEQFF
TRBJ1-2,NA,TRBV30,CAWDLGGYGYTF
TRBJ1-2,NA,TRBV5-4,CASSLGQVDGYTF
TRBJ2-3,NA,TRBV5-4,CASSPASVRTDTQYF
TRBJ2-7,NA,TRBV19,CASRYSRSGAYEQYF
TRBJ2-7,TRBD2,TRBV7-2,CASSLWGGSAYEQYF
TRBJ2-2,NA,TRBV2,CASSTRMLGRTGELFF
TRBJ1-1,NA,TRBV2,CASAPANTEAFF
TRBJ2-5,TRBD1,TRBV7-6,CASSRGQGVVLGETQYF
TRBJ2-1,NA,TRBV6-1,CASSRYSYNEQFF
TRBJ2-7,TRBD1,TRBV7-9,CASSSGDRGRYEQYF
TRBJ2-3,TRBD2,TRBV15,CATSRDLAGADTQYF
TRBJ2-3,TRBD2,TRBV20-1,CSAGTRQTQYF
TRBJ2-3,TRBD2,TRBV28,CASRTGAGADTQYF
TRBJ2-7,TRBD2,TRBV4-2,CASSQDRTSGAFGEQYF
TRBJ1-6,NA,TRBV11-2,CASSLERGENSPLHF
TRBJ1-2,TRBD1,TRBV29-1,CSAGQGGGYGYTF
TRBJ2-5,TRBD2,TRBV9,CASSVEAGARETQYF
TRBJ2-5,NA,TRBV28,CALGPPGRSTQYF
TRBJ2-1,TRBD2,TRBV7-2,CASSPRGSGSGDEQFF
TRBJ2-5,TRBD1,TRBV25-1,CASSGRQGEETQYF
TRBJ1-4,TRBD1,TRBV2,CASMRDSNEKLFF
TRBJ2-1,TRBD2,TRBV30,CAWMRKGLADHNEQFF
TRBJ2-7,NA,TRBV7-9,CASSLAAGFYEQYF
TRBJ2-5,NA,TRBV18,CASSPGVSETQYF
TRBJ1-2,NA,TRBV6-5,CASSYSGGNNGYTF
TRBJ1-5,NA,TRBV10-2,CASSESRFSNQPQHF
TRBJ2-1,TRBD2,TRBV5-4,CASSFTSGRSYNEQFF
TRBJ2-2,NA,TRBV27,CASSTTQTNTGELFF
TRBJ1-5,TRBD1,TRBV7-2,CASSFGQGAQPQHF
TRBJ2-7,NA,TRBV15,CATSRGLYEQYF